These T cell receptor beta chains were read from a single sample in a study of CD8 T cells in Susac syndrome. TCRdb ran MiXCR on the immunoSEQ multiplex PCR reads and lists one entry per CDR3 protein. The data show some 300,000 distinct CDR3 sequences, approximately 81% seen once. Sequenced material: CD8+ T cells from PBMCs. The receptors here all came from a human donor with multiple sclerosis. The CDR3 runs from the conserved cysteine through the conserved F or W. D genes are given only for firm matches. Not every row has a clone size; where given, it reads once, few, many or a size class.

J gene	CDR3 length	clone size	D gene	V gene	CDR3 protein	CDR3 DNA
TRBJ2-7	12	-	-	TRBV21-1	CASTNSYYEQYF	TGTGCCAGCACAAACAGCTACTACGAGCAGTACTTC
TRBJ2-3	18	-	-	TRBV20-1	CSARDSGGASLGADTQYF	TGCAGTGCTAGAGATTCCGGCGGAGCTTCCCTCGGGGCAGATACGCAGTATTTT
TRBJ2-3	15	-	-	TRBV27	CASSLSPWTTDTQYF	TGTGCCAGCAGTTTATCACCCTGGACTACAGATACGCAGTATTTT
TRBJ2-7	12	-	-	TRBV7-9	CASSLAREEQYF	TGTGCCAGCAGCTTAGCTCGGGAGGAGCAGTACTTC
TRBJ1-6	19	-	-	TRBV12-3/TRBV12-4	CASSFVGGAPSSYNSPLHF	TGTGCCAGCAGTTTTGTTGGGGGGGCACCGAGCTCCTATAATTCACCCCTCCACTTT
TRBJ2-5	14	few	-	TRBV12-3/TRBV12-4	CASSPRVYQETQYF	TGTGCCAGCAGTCCCCGGGTCTACCAAGAGACCCAGTACTTC
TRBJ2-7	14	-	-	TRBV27	CASSSGTRGKKQYF	TGTGCCAGCAGTTCAGGGACCCGAGGAAAAAAGCAGTACTTC
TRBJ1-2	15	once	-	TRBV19	CASSIKGTAVYGYTF	TGTGCCAGTAGTATCAAGGGGACGGCTGTCTATGGCTACACCTTC
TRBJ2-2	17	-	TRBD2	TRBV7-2	CASTTTGGRAYTGELFF	TGTGCCAGCACCACCACCGGCGGGAGGGCCTACACCGGGGAGCTGTTTTTT
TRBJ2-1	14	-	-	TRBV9	CASAGAGAKNEQFF	TGTGCCAGCGCGGGGGCGGGAGCGAAGAATGAGCAGTTCTTC
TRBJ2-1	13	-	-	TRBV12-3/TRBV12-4	CASTMGPVGEQFF	TGTGCCAGCACCATGGGACCCGTGGGTGAGCAGTTCTTC
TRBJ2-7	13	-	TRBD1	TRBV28	CASSFMTGVEQYF	TGTGCCAGCAGCTTTATGACAGGGGTCGAGCAGTACTTC
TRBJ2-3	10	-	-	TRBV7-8	CATAVDTQYF	TGTGCTACCGCGGTCGATACGCAGTATTTT
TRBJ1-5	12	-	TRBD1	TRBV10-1	CAGTVFNQPQHF	TGCGCCGGGACAGTTTTCAATCAGCCCCAGCATTTT
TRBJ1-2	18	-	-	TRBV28	CASSLFVIQGRAEYGYTF	TGTGCCAGCAGTTTATTTGTCATCCAGGGGCGAGCGGAATATGGCTACACCTTC
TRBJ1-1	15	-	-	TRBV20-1	CSALEAGFWNTEAFF	TGCAGTGCTCTCGAAGCGGGGTTCTGGAACACTGAAGCTTTCTTT
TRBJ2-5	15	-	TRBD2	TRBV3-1	CASSQLSGSGETQYF	TGTGCCAGCAGCCAGCTGAGCGGGAGCGGGGAGACCCAGTACTTC
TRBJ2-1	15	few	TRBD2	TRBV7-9	CASSFAPGGYNEQFF	TGTGCCAGCAGCTTCGCACCGGGGGGGTACAATGAGCAGTTCTTC
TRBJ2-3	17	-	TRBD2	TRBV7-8	CASSPKLAGGPSDTQYF	TGTGCCAGCAGCCCCAAACTAGCGGGAGGGCCATCCGATACGCAGTATTTT
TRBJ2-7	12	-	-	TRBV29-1	CSVTRNSYEQYF	TGCAGCGTTACTCGGAATTCCTACGAGCAGTACTTC
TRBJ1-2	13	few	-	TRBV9	CASSGRDRDGYTF	TGTGCCAGCAGCGGCCGGGACCGTGATGGCTACACCTTC
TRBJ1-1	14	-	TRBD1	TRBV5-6	CASSWDRANTEAFF	TGTGCCAGCAGCTGGGACAGGGCGAACACTGAAGCTTTCTTT
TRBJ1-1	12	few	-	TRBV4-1	CASIAQNTEAFF	TGCGCCAGCATCGCGCAGAACACTGAAGCTTTCTTT
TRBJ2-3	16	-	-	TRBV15	CATSPLRGFSTDTQYF	TGTGCCACCAGCCCTCTACGCGGGTTTAGCACAGATACGCAGTATTTT
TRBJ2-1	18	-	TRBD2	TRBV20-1	CSARDQEREGLPGNEQFF	TGCAGTGCTAGAGATCAGGAGCGGGAGGGCTTACCGGGGAATGAGCAGTTCTTC
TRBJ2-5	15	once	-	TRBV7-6	CASSLVWDLSETQYF	TGTGCCAGCAGCTTAGTCTGGGACTTGAGCGAGACCCAGTACTTC
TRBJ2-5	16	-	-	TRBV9	CASSVAIRATPGTQYF	TGTGCCAGCAGCGTAGCAATCCGGGCGACCCCGGGGACCCAGTACTTC
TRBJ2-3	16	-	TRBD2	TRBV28	CASSLWASGSADTQYF	TGTGCCAGCAGTTTGTGGGCTAGCGGGAGCGCAGATACGCAGTATTTT
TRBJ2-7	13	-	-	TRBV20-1	CSARDPQTYEQYF	TGCAGTGCTAGAGATCCGCAGACATACGAGCAGTACTTC
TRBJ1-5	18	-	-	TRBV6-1	CATRIGGRARNSNQPQHF	TGTGCCACCCGAATTGGCGGACGAGCGAGAAATAGCAATCAGCCCCAGCATTTT
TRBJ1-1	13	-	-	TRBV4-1	CASSQDRVAEAFF	TGCGCCAGCAGCCAAGACAGGGTCGCTGAAGCTTTCTTT
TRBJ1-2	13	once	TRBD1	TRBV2	CASREGQIYGYTF	TGTGCCAGCAGGGAGGGACAGATTTATGGCTACACCTTC
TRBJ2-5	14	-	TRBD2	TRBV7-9	CASGVASGRKDQYF	TGTGCCAGCGGGGTCGCCAGCGGGAGGAAAGACCAGTACTTC
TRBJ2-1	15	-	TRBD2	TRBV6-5	CASSYREASLAGQFF	TGTGCCAGCAGTTACCGGGAGGCGTCCCTAGCGGGGCAGTTCTTC
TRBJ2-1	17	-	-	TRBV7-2	CASSQPWAGPGGNEQFF	TGTGCCAGCAGCCAGCCCTGGGCGGGCCCCGGTGGCAATGAGCAGTTCTTC
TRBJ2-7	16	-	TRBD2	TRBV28	CASSYPTRENTYEQYF	TGTGCCAGCAGTTACCCTACGCGGGAGAACACCTACGAGCAGTACTTC
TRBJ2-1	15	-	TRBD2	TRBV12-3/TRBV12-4	CASSLANSGISEQFF	TGTGCCAGCAGTTTAGCTAATAGCGGGATAAGTGAGCAGTTCTTC
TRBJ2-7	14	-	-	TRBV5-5	CASSLGLDSYEQYF	TGTGCCAGCAGCTTGGGTCTGGACTCCTACGAGCAGTACTTC
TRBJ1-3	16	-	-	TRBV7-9	CASSTPTGLSGNTIYF	TGTGCCAGCAGCACGCCTACAGGGCTCTCTGGAAACACCATATATTTT
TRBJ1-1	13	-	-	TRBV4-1	CASRPEPNTEAFF	TGCGCCAGCAGGCCCGAGCCTAACACTGAAGCTTTCTTT
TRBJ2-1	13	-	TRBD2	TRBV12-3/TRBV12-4	CASGTSDDNEQFF	TGTGCCAGCGGGACTAGCGATGACAATGAGCAGTTCTTC
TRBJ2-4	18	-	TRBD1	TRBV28	CASRTGTGFRGAKNIQYF	TGTGCCAGCAGGACCGGGACAGGGTTTAGGGGGGCCAAAAACATTCAGTACTTC
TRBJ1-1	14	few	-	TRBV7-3	CASSSERGDTEAFF	TGTGCCAGCAGCTCCGAGAGGGGTGACACTGAAGCTTTCTTT
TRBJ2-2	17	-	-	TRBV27	CASSLSEGQRNTGELFF	TGTGCCAGCAGTTTATCGGAGGGACAAAGGAACACCGGGGAGCTGTTTTTT
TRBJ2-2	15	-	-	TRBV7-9	CASSPGRVNTGELFF	TGTGCCAGCAGCCCTGGACGGGTGAACACCGGGGAGCTGTTTTTT
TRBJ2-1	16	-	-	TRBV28	CASTLGPVAWNNEQFF	TGTGCCAGCACCCTGGGCCCCGTGGCCTGGAACAATGAGCAGTTCTTC
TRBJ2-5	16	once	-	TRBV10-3	CAISGAGPGGGETQYF	TGTGCCATCAGTGGGGCTGGGCCAGGGGGGGGAGAGACCCAGTACTTC
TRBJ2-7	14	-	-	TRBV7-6	CASSPTGISYEQYF	TGTGCCAGCAGCCCTACAGGGATCTCCTACGAGCAGTACTTC
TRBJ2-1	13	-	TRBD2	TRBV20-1	CSARGAGANEQFF	TGCAGTGCTAGAGGAGCGGGGGCGAATGAGCAGTTCTTC
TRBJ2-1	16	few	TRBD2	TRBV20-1	CSARVLGTSGSNEQFF	TGCAGTGCTAGAGTTTTAGGGACTAGCGGGAGCAATGAGCAGTTCTTC
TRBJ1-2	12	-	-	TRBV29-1	CSVGAGKDGYTF	TGCAGCGTGGGTGCGGGCAAGGATGGCTACACCTTC
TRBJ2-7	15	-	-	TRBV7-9	CASSLVGKDRYEQYF	TGTGCCAGCAGCTTAGTTGGGAAGGACAGATACGAGCAGTACTTC